A selection of T cell receptor beta chains follows, all from one sample in a study of blood T cell repertoires in COVID-19. Generated by immunoSEQ multiplex PCR, the TCRdb table keeps only in-frame clones and is missing some. Of around 94,000 clones in the sample, 87% were seen once. Material: peripheral blood. These receptors were collected from a middle-aged man with active COVID-19. The CDR3 runs from the conserved cysteine through the conserved F or W. The order of the fields is V gene, D gene, clone size, J gene, CDR3 protein, CDR3 DNA. A D gene is named only where the DNA matches it firmly. Size tells how often a clone was seen (once, few, many) or the class of an expanded clone, and some rows leave it out.

>TRBV20-1|-|-|TRBJ2-5
CSHQLQETQYF
TGCAGTCATCAACTACAAGAGACCCAGTACTTC
>TRBV11-2|TRBD1|-|TRBJ1-3
CASSLTTGGGNTIYF
TGTGCCAGCAGCCTAACAACAGGGGGGGGAAACACCATATATTTT
>TRBV5-1|-|-|TRBJ2-5
CASSLGGAAETQYF
TGCGCCAGCAGCCTTGGCGGGGCGGCAGAGACCCAGTACTTC
>TRBV5-1|TRBD1|-|TRBJ2-7
CASSLGMGDSPYEQYF
TGCGCCAGCAGCTTGGGCATGGGGGACAGCCCCTACGAGCAGTACTTC
>TRBV9|-|once|TRBJ1-1
CASSVGSGDLAFF
TGTGCCAGCAGCGTAGGGTCAGGGGATTTGGCTTTCTTT
>TRBV13|TRBD1|once|TRBJ1-6
CASSPRTGADSPLHF
TGTGCCAGCAGCCCGCGGACAGGGGCGGATTCACCCCTCCACTTT
>TRBV19|-|once|TRBJ2-5
CASSSWRNEETQYF
TGTGCCAGTAGTTCGTGGAGAAATGAAGAGACCCAGTACTTC
>TRBV6-2/TRBV6-3|-|-|TRBJ1-1
CASSQGTIGTEAFF
TGTGCCAGCAGTCAGGGGACGATTGGGACTGAAGCTTTCTTT
>TRBV6-5|TRBD1|-|TRBJ2-7
CASRSGQGVYEQYF
TGTGCCAGCAGGTCGGGACAGGGGGTTTACGAGCAGTACTTC
>TRBV6-2/TRBV6-3|TRBD1|-|TRBJ1-2
CASSSLGQGAFGYTF
TGTGCCAGCAGTTCCTTAGGACAGGGGGCGTTTGGCTACACCTTC
>TRBV2|TRBD1|-|TRBJ1-2
CASSSAGTGKGYTF
TGTGCCAGCAGTTCGGCCGGGACAGGGAAAGGCTACACCTTC
>TRBV5-1|-|-|TRBJ1-6
CASSEAGNYNSPLHF
TGCGCCAGCAGCGAAGCAGGGAACTATAATTCACCCCTCCACTTT
>TRBV11-1|-|-|TRBJ2-3
CASTPTGNTQYF
TGTGCCAGCACCCCTACAGGAAATACGCAGTATTTT
>TRBV11-2|TRBD2|-|TRBJ2-3
CASSLTSGADTQYF
TGTGCCAGCAGCTTGACTAGCGGGGCAGATACGCAGTATTTT
>TRBV11-2|TRBD1|-|TRBJ1-2
CASKVAGGRSGYTF
TGTGCCTCGAAAGTAGCAGGGGGGAGGAGTGGCTACACCTTC
>TRBV12-3/TRBV12-4|-|-|TRBJ1-1
CASSSRRVMEAFF
TGTGCCAGCAGTTCCCGGCGGGTCATGGAAGCTTTCTTT
>TRBV29-1|TRBD2|-|TRBJ2-7
CSVVGSGGPLEQYF
TGCAGCGTTGTTGGGAGCGGGGGGCCCCTCGAGCAGTACTTC
>TRBV7-7|-|-|TRBJ2-2
CASSLDQTTGELFF
TGTGCTAGCAGCTTAGATCAGACTACCGGGGAGCTGTTTTTT
>TRBV5-1|TRBD1|-|TRBJ1-4
CASSYSQGANEKLFF
TGCGCCAGCAGCTATTCACAGGGGGCAAACGAAAAACTGTTTTTT
>TRBV14|-|-|TRBJ2-3
CASSQDLKGKTSTDTQYF
TGTGCCAGCAGCCAAGATTTGAAGGGGAAGACTAGCACAGATACGCAGTATTTT